This T cell receptor (beta chain) is drawn from a study of T cells in Graves' hyperthyroidism and ophthalmopathy (dated by TCRdb to about 2019). Notes on the research overall: Peripheral blood was collected at initial diagnosis, before any treatment. After sampling, hyperthyroidism patients received methimazole starting at 30 mg daily, and ophthalmopathy patients received high-dose intravenous methylprednisolone. The paper describes TCR Vbeta CDR3 sequencing of roughly 130 peripheral blood samples, made up of 43 ophthalmopathy patients, 70 to 75 hyperthyroidism patients and 17 progressor patients. A discovery cohort of about a hundred patients, roughly 43 with Graves' ophthalmopathy and over 55 with stable Graves' hyperthyroidism, was used to find distinguishing TCR V-J signatures. The study also compared thyroid tissue and blood T-cell repertoires from about six Graves' hyperthyroidism patients. Whether ophthalmopathy could be predicted prospectively was tested in an independent validation cohort made up of roughly 19 hyperthyroidism patients plus 17 patients who later progressed to ophthalmopathy. The 100 or so discovery patients were randomly divided into training and test sets at a 7:3 ratio.

The hyperthyroidism patients were between 18 and 65 years old and newly diagnosed, with a disease duration of less than 2 months. Any patient with an uncontrolled infection, another autoimmune disease, pregnancy or lactation was excluded. Diagnoses were established on the basis of clinical symptoms, serum thyroxine and TRAb, thyroid ultrasound, and orbital computed tomography. For progressor patients, blood was drawn at the first diagnosis of hyperthyroidism, before any ophthalmopathy symptoms had appeared. PBMCs were isolated from around 10 ml of fresh peripheral blood by Ficoll-Paque density gradient centrifugation. Progressor patients were defined as those initially diagnosed with Graves' hyperthyroidism in whom ophthalmopathy developed during follow-up. Trizol reagent was used to extract total RNA, and RNA quality was then checked on an Agilent 2100 Bioanalyzer. The CDR3 holds 13 amino acids from the cysteine to the phenylalanine. CDR3 DNA is the only sequence kept; it has 39 bases, read in frame from the first base.

The TCR beta CDR3 regions were amplified from RNA transcripts. For the first round of RT-PCR on the TCR CDR3, the HTBI primer set was used together with the Qiagen OneStep RT-PCR kit. Libraries were constructed in a second round of multiplex PCR, after which size selection and purification were performed. Libraries were sequenced paired-end with 100 bp reads on an Illumina HiSeq2000. Processing in the source paper ran as follows. SOAPnuke was used to process the raw data, removing reads that contained adapters or uncalled bases, had a mean Phred below 15, or lacked an exact match to the constant primer or identifier. COPE v1.2.5 was used to merge the high-quality paired reads, and each unique nucleotide sequence was defined as a clonotype. MiTCR v1.1 was used to align clonotypes to the IMGT TRBV, TRBD and TRBJ reference segments. The analysis was restricted to V-J combinations with a frequency above 0.0001, which together covered 99.2% of the repertoires. The TCS score was defined as F50 (clonal expansion) divided by E x V (chaos), with BLOSUM62-based TCRdist calculated between CDR3 peptides within each V-J. Welch's t-statistics and random forest reduced approximately 520 V-J features to 10 to 15, which were used in a naive Bayes classifier (R e1071). TCRdb reprocessed the public reads (quality trimming at Q25 with fastp, clone calling with MiXCR) and kept in-frame beta chains. Rows are unified per CDR3 protein, each entry keeping the most common DNA and genes. These V and J calls derive from TCRdb rather than the authors' analysis. Across this sample there are 550,000 to 850,000 distinct CDR3 sequences, with 18% seen only once. Of the sample, 16% falls within the top ten clones.

Comments on this clonotype: There is no known antigen for this receptor. A read error is possible here, since a much larger clone lies one base away.

What the study reported, not specific to this receptor: In validation, the model predicted progression to ophthalmopathy a median of 6.5 months before onset, with about 67% sensitivity and 72.22% specificity. No statistical method was used to fix the sample size in advance, and group allocation was not hidden from the investigators. Most expanded thyroid clonotypes (frequency above 0.001) were also detected in blood, suggesting blood repertoires may reflect thyroid immune responses. In cross-validation, a model built on a 13 V-J signature told ophthalmopathy apart from stable hyperthyroidism with under 90% sensitivity and roughly 82% specificity, and in testing the same model reached 80%/75%.

The source is a woman aged 45-65 years with Graves' hyperthyroidism that later progressed to Graves' ophthalmopathy. The chain is made from TRBV12-3 or TRBV12-4 and TRBJ1-2; no D gene call is confident. Sequenced: blood. The DNA sequence follows: TGTGCCAGCGGTTTGCCCGCTAAAGGAGGCTACACCTTC. It specifies CASGLPAKGGYTF.